The clone carrying this T cell receptor (beta chain) has only a few counts. The antigen is undetermined. This sample stems from a study of beta chain features in type 1 diabetes. Findings and limits, study-wide: The VDJ junctions of type 1 diabetes patients carried fewer insertions and more deletions.

V lost 3 bases and J lost 4; bases outside the gene matches: 4. Germline CDR1 is KGHSH and CDR2 is LQKENI. The length of the CDR3 is 14 residues. Expressed TCRB transcripts were sequenced after all isolated RNA was converted to cDNA. Roughly 3.5 million reads per sample on average were obtained from naive, central memory and regulatory T cell samples. Libraries were prepared by immunoSEQ multiplex PCR; TCRdb keeps only in-frame clonotypes and omits some of them. There are 250,000 to 350,000 clones in the sample; approximately 11% occur only once, and about 0.015% lies in the top ten. A CD45RO/CCR7/CD25/CD127/CD95/CD27 panel sorted naive, central memory, regulatory and stem cell-like memory CD4+ cells.

Sample: naive CD4+ T cells from blood. The chain carries TRBV18 and TRBJ2-7; 9 nucleotides match TRBD1. The receptor comes from a young woman in good health. CDR3 DNA sequence: TGTGCCAGCTCACCTGGGACAGGGTTTTACGAGCAGTACTTC. This codes for CASSPGTGFYEQYF. The variable domain in full, with the rest retrieved from reference TRBV18 and TRBJ2-7, is NAGVMQNPRHLVRRRGQEARLRCSPMKGHSHVYWYRQLPEEGLKFMVYLQKENIIDESGMPKERFSAEFPKEGPSILRIQQVVRGDSAAYFCASSPGTGFYEQYFGPGTRLTVT.